This TCR beta chain appears in the sequencing data of a study of cytomegalovirus exposure and HLA in healthy donors. Primers included in the PCR were 60 Vbeta and 13 Jbeta primers. Profiling relied on immunoSEQ multiplex PCR, and the TCRdb table lists in-frame clones only, not all of them. This sample has about 140,000 clones; approximately 80% occur once, and the top ten carry approximately 15%. This CDR3 has 15 amino acids. Trimming took off 1 base at V and 7 bases at J, with 17 bases between the two ends. From germline, CDR1 is LGHNA and CDR2 YSLEER. The receptor's source is a woman in her thirties or forties in good health and CMV-seronegative. The sample was PBMCs. This chain uses TRBV4-3 with TRBJ2-7; D is possibly TRBD2 (6 bases). CDR3: CASSQGSGATEEQYF. The CDR3 DNA follows: TGCGCCAGCAGCCAAGGGTCGGGAGCCACGGAGGAGCAGTACTTC.